The 4 T cell receptor beta chains in this list originate from one sample, sequenced in a study of cytomegalovirus exposure and HLA in healthy donors. The PCR used 60 Vbeta and 13 Jbeta primers. The protocol was immunoSEQ multiplex PCR, while the TCRdb copy is restricted to in-frame clones and leaves out a portion. Of around 97,000 clones detected, 73% appear once; the ten largest clones hold 3.5% to 4.5%. Source material: PBMCs. The receptor set was obtained from a middle-aged man in good health and CMV-seronegative.

The CDR3 protein is CASSSDYTDTQYF. CDR3 coding DNA: TGTGCCAGCAGCTCGGACTACACAGATACGCAGTATTTT. The V gene is TRBV4-2, the J gene TRBJ2-3, with TRBD2 as a possible D gene (6 bases). This CDR3 comprises 13 residues. CDR1 is LGHNA and CDR2 is YNFKEQ in the germline V gene. Trimming removed 5 bases from V and 2 bases from J, with 8 bases in between.

V and J are TRBV30 and TRBJ2-4; TRBD1 might be the D (5 bases). CDR3 length: 16 residues. Deletions cut 2 bases from V and 5 bases from J, with 19 bases between. Germline loops: CDR1 GTSNPN, CDR2 SVGIG (reference sequence). CDR3 coding DNA: TGTGCCTGGAGTCTCGATTGGGGCAGGGAAGAAAACATTCAGTACTTC. Translation: CAWSLDWGREENIQYF.

The chain links TRBV12-5 to TRBJ2-7; D unresolved. This CDR3 spans 12 amino acids. Trimming cost V 2 bases and J 4 bases, with 6 bases left between them. Per germline, CDR1 LGHNT and CDR2 FRNRAP. CDR3 nucleotide sequence: TGTGCTAGTGGTTTGCTCGAGTACGAGCAGTACTTC. This gives the protein CASGLLEYEQYF.

Note on this clone: A read error may produce the germline difference seen at one junction end. The rearrangement joins TRBV7-2 to TRBJ2-6; possibly TRBD1 for D (5 bases). Germline V lookup: CDR1 SGHTA, CDR2 FQGNSA. The CDR3 covers 14 residues. In nucleotides, the CDR3 is TGTGCCAGCAGCTTAGGGGGTGACAGCCCTCTAAAGGCTTTC. Encoded protein: CASSLGGDSPLKAF.